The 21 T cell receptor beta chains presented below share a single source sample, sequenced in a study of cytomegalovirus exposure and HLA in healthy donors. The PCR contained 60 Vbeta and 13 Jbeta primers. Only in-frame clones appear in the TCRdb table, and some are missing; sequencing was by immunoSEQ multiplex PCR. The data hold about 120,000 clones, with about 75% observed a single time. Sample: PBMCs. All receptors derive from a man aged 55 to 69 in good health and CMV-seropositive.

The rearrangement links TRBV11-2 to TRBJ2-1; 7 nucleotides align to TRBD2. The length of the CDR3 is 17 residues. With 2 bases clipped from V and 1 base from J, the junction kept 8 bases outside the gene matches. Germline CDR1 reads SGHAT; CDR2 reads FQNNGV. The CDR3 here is CASSLSLGEGSYNEQFF. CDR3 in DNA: TGTGCCAGCAGCTTAAGTCTGGGGGAGGGGTCCTACAATGAGCAGTTCTTC.

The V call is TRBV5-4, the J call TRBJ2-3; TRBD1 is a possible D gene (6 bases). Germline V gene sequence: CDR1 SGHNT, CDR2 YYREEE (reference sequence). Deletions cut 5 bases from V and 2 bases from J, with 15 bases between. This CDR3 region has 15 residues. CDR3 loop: CASRHGQSITDTQYF. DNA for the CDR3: TGTGCCAGCAGACACGGACAGAGCATCACAGATACGCAGTATTTT.

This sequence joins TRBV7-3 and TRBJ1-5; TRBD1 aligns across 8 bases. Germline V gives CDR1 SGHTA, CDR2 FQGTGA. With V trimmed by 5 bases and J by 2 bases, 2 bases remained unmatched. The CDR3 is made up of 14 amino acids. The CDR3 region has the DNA TGTGCCAGCAGCCTGACAGGGGGCAATCAGCCCCAGCATTTT. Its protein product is CASSLTGGNQPQHF. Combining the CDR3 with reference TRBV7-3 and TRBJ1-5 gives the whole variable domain GAGVSQTPSNKVTEKGKYVELRCDPISGHTALYWYRQSLGQGPEFLIYFQGTGAADDSGLPNDRFFAVRPEGSVSTLKIQRTERGDSAVYLCASSLTGGNQPQHFGDGTRLSIL.

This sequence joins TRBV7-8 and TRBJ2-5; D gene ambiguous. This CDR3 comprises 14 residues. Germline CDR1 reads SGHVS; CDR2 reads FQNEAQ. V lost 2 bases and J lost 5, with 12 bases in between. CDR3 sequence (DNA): TGTGCCAGCAGCTTATCACCGGGTAGGGAGACCCAGTACTTC. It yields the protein CASSLSPGRETQYF.

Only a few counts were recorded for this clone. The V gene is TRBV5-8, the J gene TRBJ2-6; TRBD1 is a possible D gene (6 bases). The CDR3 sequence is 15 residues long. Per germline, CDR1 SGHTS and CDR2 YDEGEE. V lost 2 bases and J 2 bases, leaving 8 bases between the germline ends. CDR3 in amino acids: CASSLQGAGANVLTF. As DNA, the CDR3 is TGTGCCAGCAGCTTACAGGGAGCTGGGGCCAACGTCCTGACTTTC.

The DNA for the CDR3 is TGTGCCAGCAGCTCGACAGGGCATACAGATACGCAGTATTTT. Protein product: CASSSTGHTDTQYF. This rearrangement joins TRBV28 to TRBJ2-3, with 7 bases aligning to TRBD1. V shed 6 bases and J 3 bases; nucleotides not matched to a gene: 6. Germline V gene lookup returns CDR1 MDHEN and CDR2 SYDVKM. The CDR3 length is 14 residues.

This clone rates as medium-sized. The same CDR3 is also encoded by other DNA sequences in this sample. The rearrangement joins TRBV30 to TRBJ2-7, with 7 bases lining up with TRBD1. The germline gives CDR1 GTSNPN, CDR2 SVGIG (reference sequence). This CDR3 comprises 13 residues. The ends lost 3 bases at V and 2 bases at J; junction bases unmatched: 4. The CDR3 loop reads CAWRVGQAYEQYF. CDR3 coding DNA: TGTGCCTGGAGGGTTGGACAGGCCTACGAGCAGTACTTC.

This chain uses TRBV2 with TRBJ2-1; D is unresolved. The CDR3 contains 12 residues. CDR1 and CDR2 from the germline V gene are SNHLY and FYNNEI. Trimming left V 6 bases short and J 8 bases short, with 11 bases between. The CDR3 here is CASRTAGDEQFF. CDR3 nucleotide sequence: TGTGCCAGCAGGACTGCCGGCGATGAGCAGTTCTTC.

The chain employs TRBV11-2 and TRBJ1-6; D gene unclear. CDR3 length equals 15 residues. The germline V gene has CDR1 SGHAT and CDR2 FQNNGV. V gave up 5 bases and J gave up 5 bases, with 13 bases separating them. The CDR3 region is CASSLRQEDNSPLHF. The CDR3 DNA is TGTGCCAGCAGCCTCAGGCAGGAGGATAATTCACCCCTCCACTTT.

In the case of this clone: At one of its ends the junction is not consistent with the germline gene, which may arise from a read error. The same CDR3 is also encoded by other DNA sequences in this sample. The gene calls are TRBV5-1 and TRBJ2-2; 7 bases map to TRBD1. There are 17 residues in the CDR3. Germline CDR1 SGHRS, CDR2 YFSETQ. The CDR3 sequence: CASSLVIRTGNTGELFF. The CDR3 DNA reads TGCGCCAGTAGCTTGGTAATCAGGACAGGGAACACCGGGGAGCTGTTTTTT.

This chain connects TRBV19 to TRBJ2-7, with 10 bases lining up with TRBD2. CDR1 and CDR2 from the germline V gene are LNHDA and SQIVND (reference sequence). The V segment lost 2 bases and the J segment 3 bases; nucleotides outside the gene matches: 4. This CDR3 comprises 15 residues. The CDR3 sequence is CASSIFPSGGYEQYF. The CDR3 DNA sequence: TGTGCCAGTAGTATATTCCCTAGCGGGGGCTACGAGCAGTACTTC. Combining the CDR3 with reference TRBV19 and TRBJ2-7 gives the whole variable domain DGGITQSPKYLFRKEGQNVTLSCEQNLNHDAMYWYRQDPGQGLRLIYYSQIVNDFQKGDIAEGYSVSREKKESFPLTVTSAQKNPTAFYLCASSIFPSGGYEQYFGPGTRLTVT.

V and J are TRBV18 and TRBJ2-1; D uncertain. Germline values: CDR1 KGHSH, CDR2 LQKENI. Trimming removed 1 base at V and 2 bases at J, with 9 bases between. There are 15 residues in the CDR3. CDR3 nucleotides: TGTGCCAGCTCACCACTTGAGGTTCCCTACAATGAGCAGTTCTTC. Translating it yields CASSPLEVPYNEQFF.

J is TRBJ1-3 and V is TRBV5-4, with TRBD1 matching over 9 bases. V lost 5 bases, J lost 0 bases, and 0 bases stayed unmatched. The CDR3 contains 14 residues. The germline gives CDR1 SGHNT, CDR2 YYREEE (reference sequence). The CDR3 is CASRQGASGNTIYF. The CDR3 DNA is TGTGCCAGCAGACAGGGGGCCTCTGGAAACACCATATATTTT.

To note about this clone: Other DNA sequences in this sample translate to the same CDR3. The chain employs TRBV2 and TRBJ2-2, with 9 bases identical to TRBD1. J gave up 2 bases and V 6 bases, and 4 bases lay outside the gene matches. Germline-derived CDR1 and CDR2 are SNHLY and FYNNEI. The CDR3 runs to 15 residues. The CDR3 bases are TGTGCCAGCAGGGGGACAGGGAGAAACACCGGGGAGCTGTTTTTT. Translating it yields CASRGTGRNTGELFF. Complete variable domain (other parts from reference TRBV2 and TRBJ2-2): EPEVTQTPSHQVTQMGQEVILRCVPISNHLYFYWYRQILGQKVEFLVSFYNNEISEKSEIFDDQFSVERPDGSNFTLKIRSTKLEDSAMYFCASRGTGRNTGELFFGEGSRLTVL.

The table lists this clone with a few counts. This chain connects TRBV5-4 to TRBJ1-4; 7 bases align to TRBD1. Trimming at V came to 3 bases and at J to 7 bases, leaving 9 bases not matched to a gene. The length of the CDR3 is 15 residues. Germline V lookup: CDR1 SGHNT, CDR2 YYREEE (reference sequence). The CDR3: CASSSRTGLGEKLFF. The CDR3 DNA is TGTGCCAGCAGCTCCCGGACAGGCTTGGGTGAAAAACTGTTTTTT.

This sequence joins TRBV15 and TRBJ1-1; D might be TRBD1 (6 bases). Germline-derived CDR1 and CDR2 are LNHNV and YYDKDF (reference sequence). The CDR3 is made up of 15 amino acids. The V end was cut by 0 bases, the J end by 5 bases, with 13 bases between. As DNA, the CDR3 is TGTGCCACCAGCAGAGAGGGGGCAGGGGAAACTGAAGCTTTCTTT. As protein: CATSREGAGETEAFF.

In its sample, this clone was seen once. The DNA for the CDR3 is TGTGCCAGCAGCTTGGAGGAGGGAATAGAGAATGAGCAGTTCTTC. It codes for CASSLEEGIENEQFF. The chain has TRBV5-6 and TRBJ2-1, with D possibly being TRBD2 (6 bases). The CDR3 runs 15 residues. Trimming stripped 0 bases from V and 7 bases from J, with 14 bases between. Germline V lookup: CDR1 SGHDT, CDR2 YYEEEE.

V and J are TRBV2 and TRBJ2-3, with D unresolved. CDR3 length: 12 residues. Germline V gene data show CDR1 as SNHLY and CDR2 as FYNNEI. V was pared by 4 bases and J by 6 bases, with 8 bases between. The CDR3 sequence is CASSAQLDTQYF. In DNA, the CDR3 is TGTGCCAGCAGTGCTCAGTTGGATACGCAGTATTTT.

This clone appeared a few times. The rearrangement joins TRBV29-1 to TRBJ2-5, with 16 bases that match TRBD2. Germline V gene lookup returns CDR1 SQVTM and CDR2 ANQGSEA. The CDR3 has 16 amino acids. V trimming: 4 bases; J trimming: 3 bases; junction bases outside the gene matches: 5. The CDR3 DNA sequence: TGCAGCGTTGCCGGGACTAGCGGGAGGGAGGAAGAGACCCAGTACTTC. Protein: CSVAGTSGREEETQYF. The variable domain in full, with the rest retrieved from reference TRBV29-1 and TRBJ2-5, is SAVISQKPSRDICQRGTSLTIQCQVDSQVTMMFWYRQQPGQSLTLIATANQGSEATYESGFVIDKFPISRPNLTFSTLTVSNMSPEDSSIYLCSVAGTSGREEETQYFGPGTRLLVL.

As DNA, the CDR3 is TGTGCCAGCAGCTTGGCGACTAGCGGGAGGCGACTGGGAGAGACCCAGTACTTC. This translates into CASSLATSGRRLGETQYF. J is TRBJ2-5 and V is TRBV5-4; 13 nucleotides agree with TRBD2. The CDR3 is 18 amino acids. From germline, CDR1 is SGHNT and CDR2 YYREEE (reference sequence). V was clipped by 0 bases and J by 4 bases; unmatched bases: 9.

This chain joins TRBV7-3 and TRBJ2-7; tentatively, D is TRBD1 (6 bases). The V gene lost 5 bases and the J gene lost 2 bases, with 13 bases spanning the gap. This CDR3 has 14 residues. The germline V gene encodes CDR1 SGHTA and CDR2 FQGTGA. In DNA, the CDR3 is TGTGCCAGCAGCCCGGGAACAGGGCCCTACGAGCAGTACTTC. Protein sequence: CASSPGTGPYEQYF.